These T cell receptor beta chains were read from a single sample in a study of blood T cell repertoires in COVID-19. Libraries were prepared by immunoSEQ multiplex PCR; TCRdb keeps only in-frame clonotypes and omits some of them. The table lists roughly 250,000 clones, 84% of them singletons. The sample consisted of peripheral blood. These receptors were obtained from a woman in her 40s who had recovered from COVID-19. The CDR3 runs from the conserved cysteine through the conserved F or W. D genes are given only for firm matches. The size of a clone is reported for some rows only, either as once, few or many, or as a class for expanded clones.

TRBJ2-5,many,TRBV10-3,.,TGTGCCATCAGTGGGGCAGGGGATGAAGAGACCCAGTACTTC,CAISGAGDEETQYF
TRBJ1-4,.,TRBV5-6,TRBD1,TGTGCCAGCAGCTTCCGGGACAGGAGAACTGAAAAACTGTTTTTT,CASSFRDRRTEKLFF
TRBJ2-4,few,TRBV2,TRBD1,TGTGCCGCGGGGATAGGGACAGGGTGGGCCAAAAACATTCAGTACTTC,CAAGIGTGWAKNIQYF
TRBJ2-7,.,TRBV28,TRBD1,TGTGCCAGCAGTGAAGGGGGCCAGGGGGCAGATTACGAGCAGTACTTC,CASSEGGQGADYEQYF
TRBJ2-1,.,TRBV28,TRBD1,TGTGCCAGCAGTTTCACCGGGACAGGGGGTATGAATGAGCAGTTCTTC,CASSFTGTGGMNEQFF
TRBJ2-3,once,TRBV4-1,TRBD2,TGCGCCAGCAGCCTACCTAGCGGGGACACAGATACGCAGTATTTT,CASSLPSGDTDTQYF
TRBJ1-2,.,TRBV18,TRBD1,TGTGCCAGCTCACCACCATCCGGGACAGAATATGGCTACACCTTC,CASSPPSGTEYGYTF
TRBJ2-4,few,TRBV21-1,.,TGTGCCAGCAACGACACGGACAGGGCCTCCCAGTTAGCCAAAAACATTCAGTACTTC,CASNDTDRASQLAKNIQYF
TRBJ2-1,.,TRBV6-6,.,TGTGCCAGCAGTTACTCCCTACCTAGCTCCTACAATGAGCAGTTCTTC,CASSYSLPSSYNEQFF
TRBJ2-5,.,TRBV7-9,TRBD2,TGTGCCAGCAGCTTATTGGCGGGGGTGGAGACCCAGTACTTC,CASSLLAGVETQYF
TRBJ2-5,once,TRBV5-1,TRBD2,TGCGCCAGCAGCTTTCCCTCCTCGGGACTAGCGGGGGGGACCCAAGAGACCCAGTACTTC,CASSFPSSGLAGGTQETQYF
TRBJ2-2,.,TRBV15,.,TGTGCCACCAGCAGATCTCTAGAGATCACCGGGGAGCTGTTTTTT,CATSRSLEITGELFF
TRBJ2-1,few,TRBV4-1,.,TGCGCCAGCAGTCTCACAGGGAACAATGAGCAGTTCTTC,CASSLTGNNEQFF
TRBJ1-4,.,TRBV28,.,TGTGCCAGCAAACCCGTGGGGAGTATACTGTTTTTT,CASKPVGSILFF
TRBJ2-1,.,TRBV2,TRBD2,TGTGCCAGCACCCTTCTGCGGGGGGGACTAGGGTCGGTATTGCAGTTCTTC,CASTLLRGGLGSVLQFF
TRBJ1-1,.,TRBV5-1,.,TGCGCCAGCACTAGGGGTACTGAAGCTTTCTTT,CASTRGTEAFF
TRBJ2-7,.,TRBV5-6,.,TGTGCCAGCAGTTGGGAGACCCACGAGCAGTACTTC,CASSWETHEQYF
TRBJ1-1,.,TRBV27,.,TGTGCCAGCAGTTCCGACAGTATCGGCCTCCAAGGAGCTTTCTTT,CASSSDSIGLQGAFF
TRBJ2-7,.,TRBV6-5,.,TGTGCCAGCAGGGACTTACAGGGAATCTCCTACGAGCAGTACTTC,CASRDLQGISYEQYF
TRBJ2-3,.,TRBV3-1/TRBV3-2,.,TGTGCCAGCAGCCAAGTAGTTCCCACAGATACGCAGTATTTT,CASSQVVPTDTQYF
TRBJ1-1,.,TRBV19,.,TGTGCCAGTAGTATCCGGGGTGGGACTGAAGCTTTCTTT,CASSIRGGTEAFF
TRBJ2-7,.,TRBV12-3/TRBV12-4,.,TGTGCCAGCAGTTTACAGGGGCGGGAGCAGTACTTC,CASSLQGREQYF
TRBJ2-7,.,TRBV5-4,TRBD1,TGTGCCAGCAGGGGGCCGGGACAGACCTACGAGCAGTACTTC,CASRGPGQTYEQYF
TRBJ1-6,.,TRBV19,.,TGTGCCAGTAGTCAAGTATTGGGCGCAGGCTATAATTCACCCCTCCACTTT,CASSQVLGAGYNSPLHF
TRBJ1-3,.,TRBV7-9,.,TGTGCCAGCAGCTTACGGGAGACAGTAAACACCATATATTTT,CASSLRETVNTIYF
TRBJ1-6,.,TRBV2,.,TGTGCCAGCAGTGCCCAGGGGAGCTCCTATAATTCACCCCTCCACTTT,CASSAQGSSYNSPLHF
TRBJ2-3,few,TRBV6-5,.,TGTGCCAGCAGTAGGACTCAGAGAACAGATACGCAGTATTTT,CASSRTQRTDTQYF
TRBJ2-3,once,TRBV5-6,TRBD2,TGTGCCAGCAGCTCCGGACTAGCGGGGGTTGGGGATACGCAGTATTTT,CASSSGLAGVGDTQYF
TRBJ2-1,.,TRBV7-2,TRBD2,TGTGCCAGCAGCTGGAAATGGACTAGCGCGAGGGGCAATGAGCAGTTCTTC,CASSWKWTSARGNEQFF
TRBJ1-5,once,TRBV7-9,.,TGTGCCAGCAGCTTACTAGGGGAAATAAATCAGCCCCAGCATTTT,CASSLLGEINQPQHF
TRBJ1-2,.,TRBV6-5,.,TGTGCCAGTACAGCCGGGACTAACTATGGCTACACCTTC,CASTAGTNYGYTF
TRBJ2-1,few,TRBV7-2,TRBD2,TGTGCCAGCAGCCCAAGAAGGACTAGCGGGGGGGCCAGGGAGCAGTTCTTC,CASSPRRTSGGAREQFF
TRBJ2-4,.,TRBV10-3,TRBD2,TGTGCCGCACGGGGGGGAAACATTCAGTACTTC,CAARGGNIQYF
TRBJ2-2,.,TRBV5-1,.,TGCGCCAGCAGCTTGAGGCAGGCCACCAGCGGGGAGCTGTTTTTT,CASSLRQATSGELFF
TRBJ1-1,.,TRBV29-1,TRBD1,TGCAGCGTTGAAAGCGACAGGGGTGGCACTGAAGCTTTCTTT,CSVESDRGGTEAFF
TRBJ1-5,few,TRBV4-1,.,TGCGCCAGCAGCCAAGACAGTTATAGCAATCAGCCCCAGCATTTT,CASSQDSYSNQPQHF
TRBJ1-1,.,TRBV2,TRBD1,TGTGCCAGCAGGCGCAGGGGGCAGGACACTGAAGCTTTCTTT,CASRRRGQDTEAFF
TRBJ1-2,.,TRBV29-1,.,TGCAGCGTTGAAGGAACCGACAGAGCCTTCTATGGCTACACCTTC,CSVEGTDRAFYGYTF
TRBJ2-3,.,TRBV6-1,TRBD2,TGTGCCAGCAGTGAAGACCCGGGGGGTGGGACAGATACGCAGTATTTT,CASSEDPGGGTDTQYF
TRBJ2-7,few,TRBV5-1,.,TGCGCCAGCAGCTTGTCCCAGGGCCGCTCCTACGAGCAGTACTTC,CASSLSQGRSYEQYF
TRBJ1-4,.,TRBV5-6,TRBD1,TGTGCCAGCAGCTTGGGGACAGGGGGCGCCTTAAGAGAAAAACTGTTTTTT,CASSLGTGGALREKLFF
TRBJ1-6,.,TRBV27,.,TGTGCCAGCAGCGCGGACAGCTATAATTCACCCCTCCACTTT,CASSADSYNSPLHF
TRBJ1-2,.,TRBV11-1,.,TGTGCCAGCAGCAACAGGCGTTGGGGCTATGGCTACACCTTC,CASSNRRWGYGYTF